Shown below are 27 T cell receptor beta chains from a single sample sequenced in a study of CD8 T cells in ankylosing spondylitis. Points from the study as a whole: About 8 highly homologous variants made up a TCR beta motif, and this motif appeared characteristic of ankylosing spondylitis blood.

Their cognate antigens are unknown. TCRdb ran MiXCR on the 5' RACE reads and lists one entry per CDR3 protein. The table includes a few hundred thousand distinct CDR3 sequences, around 20% detected once. Sequences were obtained from blood, either unsorted or a sorted T cell fraction (not recorded which). These receptor sequences come from a male donor with ankylosing spondylitis.

This clonotype was found a few times. This chain joins TRBV12-3 or TRBV12-4 and TRBJ2-7; TRBD1 aligns across 7 bases. J was trimmed by 7 bases and V by 9 bases; bases with no gene match: 12. This CDR3 has 13 residues. The CDR3 spells CARGGDRADEQYF. DNA for the CDR3: TGTGCCAGAGGGGGAGACAGGGCAGATGAGCAGTACTTC.

The V call is TRBV12-3 or TRBV12-4, the J call TRBJ1-5; D not certain. CDR3 length: 15 amino acids. The V gene lost 3 bases and the J gene lost 3 bases, with 12 bases spanning the gap. The chain's CDR3 is CASSLDGLLNQPQHF. The CDR3 bases are TGTGCCAGCAGTTTGGACGGACTCCTCAATCAGCCCCAGCATTTT.

This chain connects TRBV7-6 to TRBJ2-5, with 13 bases lining up with TRBD2. The CDR3 extends over 15 amino acids. J lost 3 bases, V lost 3 bases, and 1 base had no gene match. The germline V gene has CDR1 SGHVS and CDR2 FNYEAQ. The CDR3: CASSFGTSGEETQYF. The CDR3 DNA sequence: TGTGCCAGCAGCTTCGGGACTAGCGGGGAAGAGACCCAGTACTTC.

In its sample, this clonotype was seen many times. This chain links TRBV29-1 with TRBJ2-3, with a weak D call TRBD2 (6 bases). From germline, CDR1 is SQVTM and CDR2 ANQGSEA. V dropped 2 bases and J dropped 4 bases, with 16 bases sitting between them. This CDR3 has 15 amino acids. The CDR3 bases are TGCAGCGTTGAATTACTGGAGGGCCCCGCAGATACGCAGTATTTT. Amino acid sequence: CSVELLEGPADTQYF.

This clonotype has only a few counts. The V call is TRBV13, the J call TRBJ1-6; TRBD1 matches 11 bases. The CDR3 is made up of 15 amino acids. From germline, CDR1 is PRHDT and CDR2 FYEKMQ (reference sequence). V shed 4 bases and J 9 bases; nucleotides not matched to a gene: 5. This chain's CDR3 is CASSSRTGGFSPLHF. The CDR3 DNA sequence: TGTGCCAGCAGCTCGAGGACAGGGGGCTTTTCACCCCTCCACTTT.

This clonotype appeared a few times. The DNA of the CDR3 is TGTGCCAGCAGCACCGGGGACGGCTACGAGCAGTACTTC. This codes for CASSTGDGYEQYF. This chain uses TRBV9 with TRBJ2-7; either TRBD1 or TRBD2 may fit D (5 bases each). Germline V gene data show CDR1 as SGDLS and CDR2 as YYNGEE. This CDR3 contains 13 residues. With 4 bases removed from V and 3 bases from J, the gap between germline ends came to 11 bases.

Written as DNA, the CDR3 is TGCGCCAGCAGCCAATTGACAGGGAGTATGAACACTGAAGCTTTCTTT. As protein: CASSQLTGSMNTEAFF. The chain is built from TRBV4-1 and TRBJ1-1; 7 nucleotides match TRBD1. Per the germline V gene, CDR1 is MGHRA and CDR2 is YSYEKL. The CDR3 runs to 16 residues. Trimming took 2 bases from V and 0 from J; bases not matched to a gene: 6.

This chain links TRBV10-2 with TRBJ2-1, with TRBD2 matching over 13 bases. The germline gives CDR1 WSHSY, CDR2 SAAADI. V dropped 2 bases and J dropped 5; count of bases not matched to a gene: 9. CDR3 length: 18 residues. The CDR3 DNA follows: TGCGCCAGCAGTGAGAGACTAGCGGGGGGCAGCTATAACAATGAGCAGTTCTTC. It yields the protein CASSERLAGGSYNNEQFF.

The table lists this clonotype with many counts. The chain combines TRBV6-2 or TRBV6-3 with TRBJ1-1; maybe TRBD1 (5 bases). The V gene's germline CDR1 is MNHEY and CDR2 SVGEGT. The V end lost 0 bases, the J end lost 6 bases, and 5 bases lay between the germline ends. The CDR3 runs 12 residues. The CDR3 region is CASSYSGAEAFF. CDR3 coding DNA: TGTGCCAGCAGTTACTCGGGGGCTGAAGCTTTCTTT.

This clonotype was seen at least ten times. The chain uses TRBV20-1 and TRBJ2-3, with TRBD2 as a possible D gene (5 bases). Germline-derived CDR1 and CDR2 are DFQATT and SNEGSKA (reference sequence). Trimming took 4 bases from V and 8 from J, leaving 13 bases between them. The CDR3 is 12 residues long. CDR3 DNA: TGCAGTGCTAATGTGGGAGAGGGTACGCAGTATTTT. It translates to CSANVGEGTQYF.

V is TRBV12-3 or TRBV12-4 and J is TRBJ2-7; 7 bases fit TRBD2. CDR3 length: 14 residues. Germline trimming cut 0 bases from V and 6 bases from J; bases unmatched to any gene: 5. CDR3 nucleotides: TGTGCCAGCAGTTTAGCTGGCCCGGGGGGCGAGCAGTACTTC. Translation gives CASSLAGPGGEQYF.

This clonotype has a count of ten or more. The chain joins TRBV3-1 to TRBJ1-1; D possibly corresponds to TRBD1 (5 bases). CDR1 and CDR2 from the germline V gene are LGHDT and YNNKEL (reference sequence). This CDR3 is 15 amino acids long. Trimming took off 2 bases at V and 7 bases at J, with 17 bases between the two ends. The CDR3 sequence is CASSQLLGLRVEAFF. CDR3 nucleotide sequence: TGTGCCAGCAGCCAACTCCTAGGGCTCAGGGTTGAAGCTTTCTTT.

This clonotype showed up just a few times. This chain connects TRBV2 to TRBJ2-2; D call uncertain. The CDR3 has 14 amino acids. Germline CDR1 is SNHLY and CDR2 is FYNNEI. V dropped 3 bases and J dropped 4 bases, with 9 bases sitting between them. The CDR3 region is CASSETATTGELFF. Here the CDR3 DNA reads TGTGCCAGCAGTGAGACTGCGACCACCGGGGAGCTGTTTTTT.

This clonotype has at least ten counts. This chain connects TRBV6-1 to TRBJ2-1; 11 nucleotides line up with TRBD1. J was trimmed by 6 bases and V by 5 bases; bases with no gene match: 6. The CDR3 totals 15 residues. CDR1 is MNHNS, CDR2 SASEGT, per germline. The CDR3 region has the DNA TGTGCCAGCAGTATCGGGACAGGGGGGGTCAATGAGCAGTTCTTC. Amino acids: CASSIGTGGVNEQFF.

This chain connects TRBV24-1 to TRBJ2-7; 12 bases line up with TRBD1. The CDR3 loop spans 16 amino acids. Germline V CDR1 and CDR2: KGHDR, SFDVKD. Germline trimming cut 4 bases from V and 5 bases from J; bases unmatched to any gene: 8. CDR3 DNA: TGTGCCACCAGTGACGCTGGGACAGGGGGCGTCCACGAGCAGTACTTC. This codes for CATSDAGTGGVHEQYF.

The rearrangement links TRBV2 to TRBJ1-1; D remains unclear. The V end lost 4 bases, the J end lost 1 base, and 13 bases lay between the germline ends. CDR1 and CDR2 from the germline V gene are SNHLY and FYNNEI. The CDR3 totals 15 residues. The CDR3 DNA sequence: TGTGCCAGCAGTGGGGGTGGGCGCCCGAACACTGAAGCTTTCTTT. Protein product: CASSGGGRPNTEAFF.

The table lists this clonotype with many counts. The V and J genes are TRBV12-3 or TRBV12-4 and TRBJ1-1; TRBD1 is a possible D gene (6 bases). CDR3 length: 14 amino acids. Trimming took off 0 bases at V and 7 bases at J, with 12 bases between the two ends. Here the CDR3 reads CASSLAQGWGEAFF. In nucleotides, the CDR3 is TGTGCCAGCAGTTTAGCCCAGGGGTGGGGTGAAGCTTTCTTT.

The V gene is TRBV19, the J gene TRBJ2-1; 9 positions agree with TRBD2. From germline, CDR1 is LNHDA and CDR2 SQIVND (reference sequence). J was trimmed by 6 bases and V by 4 bases; bases with no gene match: 4. There are 14 residues in the CDR3. CDR3 sequence (DNA): TGTGCCAGTAGTACTATAGCGGGAGTCAATGAGCAGTTCTTC. It translates to CASSTIAGVNEQFF.

This clonotype was observed a handful of times. The chain has TRBV3-1 and TRBJ2-1, with D unclear. Germline V CDR1 and CDR2: LGHDT, YNNKEL (reference sequence). Trimming removed 0 bases from V and 0 bases from J, with 9 bases in between. This CDR3 has 16 amino acids. CDR3 in DNA: TGTGCCAGCAGCCAAGATTTTCCAAGCTCCTACAATGAGCAGTTCTTC. Protein: CASSQDFPSSYNEQFF.

The rearrangement uses TRBV5-1 and TRBJ1-1; D is perhaps TRBD1 (5 bases). In germline, CDR1 is SGHRS, CDR2 YFSETQ. This CDR3 contains 16 residues. Trimming left V 0 bases short and J 0 bases short, with 12 bases between. CDR3 nucleotide sequence: TGCGCCAGCAGCTTGGTTGGGGGGGAGTTGAACACTGAAGCTTTCTTT. Amino acids: CASSLVGGELNTEAFF. The full variable domain, with the rest looked up from reference TRBV5-1 and TRBJ1-1, is KAGVTQTPRYLIKTRGQQVTLSCSPISGHRSVSWYQQTPGQGLQFLFEYFSETQRNKGNFPGRFSGRQFSNSRSEMNVSTLELGDSALYLCASSLVGGELNTEAFFGQGTRLTVV.

V gene TRBV6-1 combines with J gene TRBJ2-5; D is perhaps TRBD1 (6 bases). V was pared by 8 bases and J by 2 bases, with 18 bases between. There are 15 residues in the CDR3. Germline loops: CDR1 MNHNS, CDR2 SASEGT. The CDR3 region has the DNA TGTGCCAGCCGAGAAGTGGGGGCCCTACAAGAGACCCAGTACTTC. This codes for CASREVGALQETQYF.

Only a few counts were recorded for this clonotype. An end of the junction does not agree with germline; a read error may underlie this. Here the CDR3 reads CASSPLQGGIQYF. The CDR3 DNA follows: TGTGCTAGCAGCCCCTTACAGGGTGGCATTCAGTACTTC. The chain couples TRBV7-7 to TRBJ2-4, with D perhaps TRBD1 (6 bases). CDR3 length equals 13 residues. CDR1 and CDR2 (germline): SSHAT, FNYEAQ (reference sequence).

V is TRBV27 and J is TRBJ2-5, with D maybe TRBD1 (6 bases). Germline V gives CDR1 MNHEY, CDR2 SMNVEV (reference sequence). The CDR3 spans 16 residues. Deletions cut 3 bases from V and 5 bases from J, with 19 bases between. The CDR3 bases are TGTGCCAGCAGTTTGTTCGGGTCCAGGGGTGAGGAGACCCAGTACTTC. It specifies CASSLFGSRGEETQYF.

This clonotype was recorded a few times. This chain connects TRBV4-1 to TRBJ2-2; weak D call: TRBD1 (5 bases). The CDR3 loop spans 16 amino acids. Germline V gene data show CDR1 as MGHRA and CDR2 as YSYEKL. Trimming pared 1 base from V and 4 bases from J, leaving 13 bases between. The CDR3 is CASSQGASQGTGELFF. In nucleotides, the CDR3 is TGCGCCAGCAGCCAAGGGGCTAGTCAGGGCACCGGGGAGCTGTTTTTT.

This clonotype has just a few counts. The genes are TRBV7-8 and TRBJ2-1; D is unclear. The CDR3 spans 13 residues. Trimming took 4 bases from V and 5 from J, leaving 9 bases between them. The germline CDR1 and CDR2 sequences are SGHVS and FQNEAQ. The CDR3 reads CASSWDMNNEQFF. The DNA for the CDR3 is TGTGCCAGCAGCTGGGATATGAACAATGAGCAGTTCTTC.

The chain joins TRBV29-1 to TRBJ1-1; perhaps TRBD1 as D (6 bases). The CDR3 is 13 residues long. Trimming took 7 bases from V and 1 from J, leaving 13 bases between them. The germline V gene encodes CDR1 SQVTM and CDR2 ANQGSEA. CDR3 residues: CSGRTVGNTEAFF. CDR3 nucleotides: TGCAGCGGCCGGACAGTTGGGAACACTGAAGCTTTCTTT.

This sequence joins TRBV20-1 and TRBJ2-7; D may be TRBD1 (6 bases). From germline, CDR1 is DFQATT and CDR2 SNEGSKA (reference sequence). The CDR3 has 12 residues. The V end was cut by 0 bases, the J end by 5 bases, with 8 bases between. The CDR3: CSARDQGNEQYF. The CDR3 nucleotides are TGCAGTGCTAGAGATCAGGGGAACGAGCAGTACTTC.